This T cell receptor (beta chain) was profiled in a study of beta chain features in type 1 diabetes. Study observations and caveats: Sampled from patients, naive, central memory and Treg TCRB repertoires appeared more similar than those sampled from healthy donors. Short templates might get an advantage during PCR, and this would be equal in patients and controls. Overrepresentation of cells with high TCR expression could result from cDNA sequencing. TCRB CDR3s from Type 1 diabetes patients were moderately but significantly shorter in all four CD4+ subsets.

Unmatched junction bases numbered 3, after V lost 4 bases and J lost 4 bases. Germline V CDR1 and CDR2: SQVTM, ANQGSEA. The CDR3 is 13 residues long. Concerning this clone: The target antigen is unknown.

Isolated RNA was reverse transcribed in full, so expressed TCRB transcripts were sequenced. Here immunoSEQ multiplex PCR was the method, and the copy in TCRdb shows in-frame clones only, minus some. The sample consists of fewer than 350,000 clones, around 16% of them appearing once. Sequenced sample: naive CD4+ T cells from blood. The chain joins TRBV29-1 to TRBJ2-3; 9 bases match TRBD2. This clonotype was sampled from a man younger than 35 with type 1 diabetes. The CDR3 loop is CSVGTSEADTQYF. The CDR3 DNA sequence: TGCAGCGTTGGGACTAGCGAGGCAGATACGCAGTATTTT.